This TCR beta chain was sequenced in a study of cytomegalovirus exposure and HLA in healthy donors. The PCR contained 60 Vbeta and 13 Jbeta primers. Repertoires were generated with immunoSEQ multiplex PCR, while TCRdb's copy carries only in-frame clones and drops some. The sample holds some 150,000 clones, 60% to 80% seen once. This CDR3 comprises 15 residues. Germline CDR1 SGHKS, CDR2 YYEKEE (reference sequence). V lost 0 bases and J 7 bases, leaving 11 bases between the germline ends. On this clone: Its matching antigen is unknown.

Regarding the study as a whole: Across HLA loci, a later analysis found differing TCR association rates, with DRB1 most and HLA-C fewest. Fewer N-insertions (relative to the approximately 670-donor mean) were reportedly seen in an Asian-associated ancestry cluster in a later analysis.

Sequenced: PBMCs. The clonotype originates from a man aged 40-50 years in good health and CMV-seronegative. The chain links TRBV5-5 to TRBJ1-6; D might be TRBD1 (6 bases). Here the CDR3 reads CASSLAITGNSPLHF. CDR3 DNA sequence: TGTGCCAGCAGCTTGGCTATTACAGGGAATTCACCCCTCCACTTT. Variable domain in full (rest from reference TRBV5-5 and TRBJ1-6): DAGVTQSPTHLIKTRGQQVTLRCSPISGHKSVSWYQQVLGQGPQFIFQYYEKEERGRGNFPDRFSARQFPNYSSELNVNALLLGDSALYLCASSLAITGNSPLHFGNGTRLTVT.